Below are 28 T cell receptor beta chains sequenced from a single sample in a study of CD8+ T cells in alopecia areata. Treatment here: oral pan-JAK inhibitor, 5-10 mg twice daily. Specimens obtained from alopecia areata patients comprised lesional scalp punch biopsies and peripheral blood. The authors extracted RNA and reverse transcribed it into cDNA as the sequencing template. Using immunoSEQ multiplex PCR, the repertoire was profiled, and TCRdb retains in-frame clones only, with some absent. The table records under 20,000 clones, over 50% of them present only once. The sequencing used skin, collected at week 4, from a patient treated with tofacitinib. The receptors stem from a human donor with alopecia areata.

This clone was found a few times. The conserved final phenylalanine or tryptophan is absent from the CDR3, which likely points to a read error. The DNA is omitted, as the CDR3 cannot be located on it reliably, and the CDR3 follows TCRdb's listing. The chain employs TRBV5-8 and TRBJ1-2. Counting both end residues, the CDR3 totals 8 amino acids. The V gene's germline CDR1 is SGHTS and CDR2 YDEGEE. The CDR3 here is CASSLIVL.

The chain links TRBV5-1 to TRBJ2-7; 11 positions match TRBD1. J gave up 3 bases and V 0 bases, and 2 bases lay outside the gene matches. CDR1 and CDR2 (germline): SGHRS, YFSETQ. This CDR3 has 15 residues. The CDR3 protein is CASSLGGTGGYEQYF. The DNA for the CDR3 is TGCGCCAGCAGCTTGGGTGGGACAGGGGGCTACGAGCAGTACTTC.

This clone was observed a handful of times. CDR3 DNA: TGTGCCAGCAGAAAGGGACCCTCCCGCACCGGGGAGCTGTTTTTT. Protein: CASRKGPSRTGELFF. This sequence joins TRBV5-5 and TRBJ2-2; D assignment may be TRBD1 or TRBD2 (5 bases each). The germline CDR1 and CDR2 sequences are SGHKS and YYEKEE (reference sequence). The V end lost 5 bases, the J end lost 4 bases, and 15 bases lay between the germline ends. The CDR3 is 15 amino acids.

CDR3 sequence: CASSPNLGDTEAFF. As DNA, the CDR3 is TGTGCCAGCAGCCCAAACTTGGGGGACACTGAAGCTTTCTTT. V and J are TRBV7-6 and TRBJ1-1; TRBD1 might be the D (5 bases). V gave up 5 bases and J gave up 3 bases, with 13 bases separating them. The germline gives CDR1 SGHVS, CDR2 FNYEAQ. The CDR3 length is 14 residues.

V and J are TRBV7-7 and TRBJ1-5, with D uncertain. Germline CDR1 and CDR2: SSHAT and FNYEAQ (reference sequence). This CDR3 has 13 residues. CDR3 loop: CASAEAPGQPQHF. DNA for the CDR3: TGTGCTAGCGCCGAAGCCCCAGGTCAGCCCCAGCATTTT. Full variable domain (outside the CDR3, taken from reference TRBV7-7 and TRBJ1-5): GAGVSQSPRYKVTKRGQDVTLRCDPISSHATLYWYQQALGQGPEFLTYFNYEAQPDKSGLPSDRFSAERPEGSISTLTIQRTEQRDSAMYRCASAEAPGQPQHFGDGTRLSIL.

V and J are TRBV5-1 and TRBJ1-2; TRBD1 is a possible D gene (6 bases). Germline-derived CDR1 and CDR2 are SGHRS and YFSETQ. V dropped 4 bases and J dropped 0 bases, with 19 bases sitting between them. This CDR3 contains 17 residues. The CDR3 spells CASSPGNRVRANYGYTF. As DNA, the CDR3 is TGCGCCAGCAGCCCAGGAAACAGGGTCAGAGCTAACTATGGCTACACCTTC.

The chain combines TRBV2 with TRBJ1-2, with TRBD1 as a possible D gene (5 bases). CDR1 is SNHLY, CDR2 FYNNEI, per germline. The V and J ends lost 4 bases and 8 bases respectively, with 17 bases between them. This CDR3 spans 14 amino acids. CDR3 residues: CASSALMPGGGYTF. The CDR3 bases are TGTGCCAGCAGTGCCTTAATGCCTGGGGGGGGCTACACCTTC.

Only one count was recorded for this clone. J is TRBJ1-1 and V is TRBV27, with a possible D match to TRBD1 (5 bases). The germline gives CDR1 MNHEY, CDR2 SMNVEV (reference sequence). V lost 4 bases to trimming and J lost 0 bases, with 21 bases between them. The CDR3 runs 18 residues. DNA for the CDR3: TGTGCCAGCAGTTGGGGCCCACCTGGGACCCGAGTGAACACTGAAGCTTTCTTT. Translating gives CASSWGPPGTRVNTEAFF.

The chain has TRBV7-9 and TRBJ2-1, with D perhaps assigned TRBD1 or TRBD2 (5 bases each). The CDR3 totals 15 residues. Germline V gene sequence: CDR1 SEHNR, CDR2 FQNEAQ (reference sequence). Trimming left V 2 bases short and J 2 bases short, with 10 bases between. The CDR3 protein is CASSLKRDPYNEQFF. As DNA, the CDR3 is TGTGCCAGCAGCTTAAAAAGGGACCCCTACAATGAGCAGTTCTTC.

Notes on this clone: At one end the junction does not follow the germline gene, possibly because of a read error. The chain couples TRBV7-9 to TRBJ2-5, with no clear D. Germline CDR1 is SEHNR and CDR2 is FQNEAQ (reference sequence). The CDR3 has 11 amino acids. The DNA for the CDR3 is TGCGCCAGCAGCAACCAAGAGACCCAGTACTTC. Translated: CASSNQETQYF.

In DNA form, the CDR3 reads TGTGCCAGCAGCCCCGTCCCGGGACACAATCAGCCCCAGCATTTT. It codes for CASSPVPGHNQPQHF. This chain joins TRBV5-5 and TRBJ1-5, with D perhaps matching TRBD1 (6 bases). Per germline, CDR1 SGHKS and CDR2 YYEKEE (reference sequence). V gave up 4 bases and J gave up 3 bases, with 14 bases separating them. This CDR3 is built from 15 residues.

The chain is built from TRBV30 and TRBJ1-5, with no clear D. The germline V gene has CDR1 GTSNPN and CDR2 SVGIG (reference sequence). There are 18 residues in the CDR3. Trimming removed 0 bases from V and 3 bases from J, with 21 bases in between. In DNA form, the CDR3 reads TGTGCCTGGAGTGTATCTGCAGGTTTCGGGCTGGTCAATCAGCCCCAGCATTTT. This codes for CAWSVSAGFGLVNQPQHF.

The chain has TRBV6-1 and TRBJ2-3; possibly TRBD1 for D (5 bases). The CDR3 has 15 amino acids. V lost 2 bases and J lost 1, with 10 bases in between. Germline lookup yields CDR1 MNHNS and CDR2 SASEGT. In DNA, the CDR3 is TGTGCCAGCAGTGAAACCGGACACCGCACAGATACGCAGTATTTT. Protein product: CASSETGHRTDTQYF.

The rearrangement uses TRBV27 and TRBJ2-3; the match to TRBD1 covers 9 bases. Germline-derived CDR1 and CDR2 are MNHEY and SMNVEV (reference sequence). V gave up 6 bases and J gave up 6 bases; unmatched junction bases: 10. This CDR3 is built from 15 residues. This CDR3 reads CASRPDRGRGDTQYF. CDR3 nucleotides: TGTGCCAGCAGGCCCGACAGGGGGAGAGGGGATACGCAGTATTTT.

Only one count was recorded for this clone. The chain has TRBV2 and TRBJ2-6; tentatively, D is TRBD1 (5 bases). This CDR3 comprises 14 residues. Germline CDR1 SNHLY, CDR2 FYNNEI. V was cut by 9 bases and J by 2 bases, with 11 bases left in between. The CDR3 is CARQTDAGANVLTF. CDR3 nucleotide sequence: TGTGCCAGACAGACAGATGCTGGGGCCAACGTCCTGACTTTC.

V gene TRBV18 combines with J gene TRBJ1-6; D not certain. V lost 3 bases and J 8 bases, leaving 5 bases between the germline ends. This CDR3 is built from 12 residues. The germline V gene encodes CDR1 KGHSH and CDR2 LQKENI. The CDR3, as DNA: TGTGCCAGCTCACCTGGGGATTCACCCCTCCACTTT. Its translation is CASSPGDSPLHF.

The V gene is TRBV27, the J gene TRBJ1-2; a possible D gene is TRBD1 (5 bases). V lost 10 bases to trimming and J lost 0 bases, with 24 bases between them. Germline V gene lookup returns CDR1 MNHEY and CDR2 SMNVEV (reference sequence). There are 17 residues in the CDR3. CDR3 residues: CATSAARAGVANYGYTF. CDR3 bases: TGTGCCACTTCCGCTGCTCGGGCGGGGGTAGCTAACTATGGCTACACCTTC.

J is TRBJ1-6 and V is TRBV9; D call uncertain. With 0 bases removed from V and 9 bases from J, the gap between germline ends came to 10 bases. Looked up from germline, CDR1 is SGDLS and CDR2 is YYNGEE. The CDR3 spans 14 residues. The CDR3 here is CASSVEQSTSPLHF. The CDR3 DNA is TGTGCCAGCAGCGTAGAACAGTCGACTTCACCCCTCCACTTT. The entire variable domain, with the rest obtained from reference TRBV9 and TRBJ1-6, is as follows: DSGVTQTPKHLITATGQRVTLRCSPRSGDLSVYWYQQSLDQGLQFLIQYYNGEERAKGNILERFSAQQFPDLHSELNLSSLELGDSALYFCASSVEQSTSPLHFGNGTRLTVT.

This clone was picked up a small number of times. The chain combines TRBV7-2 with TRBJ2-4; 12 nucleotides agree with TRBD2. The trim removed 1 base at V and 6 bases at J, leaving 10 bases unmatched. This CDR3 has 18 residues. CDR1 is SGHTA and CDR2 is FQGNSA in the germline V gene. The CDR3 here is CASSLGPLAGGQVNIQYF. Written as DNA, the CDR3 is TGTGCCAGCAGCTTAGGCCCCCTAGCGGGGGGGCAGGTAAACATTCAGTACTTC.

The chain is built from TRBV30 and TRBJ1-5; TRBD1 is a possible D gene (6 bases). Trimming shortened V by 0 bases and J by 0 bases, and 12 bases separated the two germline ends. This CDR3 spans 16 amino acids. CDR1 is GTSNPN, CDR2 SVGIG, per germline (reference sequence). CDR3 sequence (DNA): TGTGCCTGGAGTGTAAGGACAGTTTATAGCAATCAGCCCCAGCATTTT. Translated: CAWSVRTVYSNQPQHF.

The chain has TRBV6-4 and TRBJ2-1, with 12 bases lining up with TRBD2. This CDR3 is built from 16 residues. CDR1 MRHNA and CDR2 SNTAGT come from the germline V gene. J was trimmed by 4 bases and V by 4 bases; bases with no gene match: 5. CDR3 in amino acids: CASSVLAGGLYNEQFF. Written as DNA, the CDR3 is TGTGCCAGCAGTGTCCTAGCGGGGGGGCTTTACAATGAGCAGTTCTTC.

J is TRBJ2-1 and V is TRBV4-1; D uncertain. CDR3 length equals 17 residues. Germline CDR1 is MGHRA and CDR2 is YSYEKL. The ends were cut back, 2 bases at V and 1 base at J, with 15 bases in the middle. CDR3 bases: TGCGCCAGCAGCCAATACTCCACGTCGCCATCCTACAATGAGCAGTTCTTC. Its translation: CASSQYSTSPSYNEQFF.

This chain joins TRBV4-2 and TRBJ1-4; unclear D gene. The length of the CDR3 is 15 residues. Germline assignment: CDR1 LGHNA and CDR2 YNFKEQ. V was pared by 1 base and J by 0 bases, with 6 bases between. CDR3: CASSQVGATNEKLFF. CDR3 in DNA: TGTGCCAGCAGCCAAGTCGGAGCAACTAATGAAAAACTGTTTTTT.

The DNA for the CDR3 is TGCAGCGTTGGAATCGGGGACGAGCAGTACTTC. It is translated as CSVGIGDEQYF. The gene calls are TRBV29-1 and TRBJ2-7, with D maybe TRBD2 (5 bases). Per germline, CDR1 SQVTM and CDR2 ANQGSEA. There are 11 residues in the CDR3. The V and J ends lost 4 bases and 5 bases respectively, with 9 bases between them.

The chain uses TRBV7-8 and TRBJ1-2; D uncertain. CDR3 length: 14 residues. V was cut by 5 bases and J by 2 bases, with 12 bases left in between. Per the germline V gene, CDR1 is SGHVS and CDR2 is FQNEAQ. The CDR3 coding sequence is TGTGCCAGCAGCACTCGGGCCCTAAACTATGGCTACACCTTC. Its protein is CASSTRALNYGYTF.

This clone showed up just a few times. V is TRBV7-9 and J is TRBJ1-2, with D uncertain. Germline loops: CDR1 SEHNR, CDR2 FQNEAQ (reference sequence). V dropped 0 bases and J dropped 4 bases, with 9 bases sitting between them. The CDR3 spans 14 residues. The CDR3 DNA is TGTGCCAGCAGCTTAGCGCCGGCCGGCTATGGCTACACCTTC. Protein product: CASSLAPAGYGYTF.

This chain joins TRBV2 and TRBJ1-5; D unclear. This CDR3 contains 15 residues. Germline V gene lookup returns CDR1 SNHLY and CDR2 FYNNEI. Trimming cost V 6 bases and J 1 base, with 13 bases left between them. The CDR3 reads CASRTYKGSNQPQHF. In DNA, the CDR3 is TGTGCCAGCAGGACCTATAAAGGCAGCAATCAGCCCCAGCATTTT.

The chain couples TRBV7-2 to TRBJ2-5, with 13 bases identical to TRBD2. CDR3 size: 15 residues. Losses at the gene ends were 5 bases for V and 7 bases for J; bases not matched to a gene: 7. Per the germline V gene, CDR1 is SGHTA and CDR2 is FQGNSA. The CDR3 spells CASSTTTSGGLTQYF. The CDR3 DNA sequence: TGTGCCAGCAGCACTACGACTAGCGGGGGGTTGACCCAGTACTTC.